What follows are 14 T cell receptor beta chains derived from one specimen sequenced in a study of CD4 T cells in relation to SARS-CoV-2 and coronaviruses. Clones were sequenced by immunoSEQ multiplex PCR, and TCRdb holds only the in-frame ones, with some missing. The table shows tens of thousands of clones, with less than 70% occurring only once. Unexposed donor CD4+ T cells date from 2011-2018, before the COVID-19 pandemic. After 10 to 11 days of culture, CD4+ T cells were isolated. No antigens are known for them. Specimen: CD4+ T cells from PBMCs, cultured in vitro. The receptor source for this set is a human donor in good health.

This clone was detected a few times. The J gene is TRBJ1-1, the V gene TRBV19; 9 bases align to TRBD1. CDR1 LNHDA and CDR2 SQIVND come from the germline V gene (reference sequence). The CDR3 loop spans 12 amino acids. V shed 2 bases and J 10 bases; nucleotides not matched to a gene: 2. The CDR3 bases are TGTGCCAGTAGTATAACAGGGGGCAGAGCTTTCTTT. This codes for CASSITGGRAFF.

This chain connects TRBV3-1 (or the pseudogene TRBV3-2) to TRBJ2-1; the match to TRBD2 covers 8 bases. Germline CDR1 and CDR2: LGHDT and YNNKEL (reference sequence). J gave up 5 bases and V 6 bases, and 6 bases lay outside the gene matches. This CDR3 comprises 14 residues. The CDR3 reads CASRRGEVDNEQFF. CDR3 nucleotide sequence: TGTGCCAGCAGGCGGGGGGAGGTGGACAATGAGCAGTTCTTC.

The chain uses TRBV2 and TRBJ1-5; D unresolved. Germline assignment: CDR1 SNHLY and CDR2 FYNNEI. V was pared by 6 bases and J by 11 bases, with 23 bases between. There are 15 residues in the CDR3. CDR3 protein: CASSPTWRRELSQHF. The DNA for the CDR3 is TGTGCCAGCAGCCCAACCTGGAGGAGGGAGCTTTCCCAGCATTTT.

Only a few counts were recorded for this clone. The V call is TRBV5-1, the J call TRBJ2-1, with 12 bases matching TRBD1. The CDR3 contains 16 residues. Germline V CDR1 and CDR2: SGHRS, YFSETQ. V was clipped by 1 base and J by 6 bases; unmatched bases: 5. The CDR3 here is CASSLQGQGAVNEQFF. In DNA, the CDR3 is TGCGCCAGCAGCTTGCAGGGACAGGGGGCGGTCAATGAGCAGTTCTTC.

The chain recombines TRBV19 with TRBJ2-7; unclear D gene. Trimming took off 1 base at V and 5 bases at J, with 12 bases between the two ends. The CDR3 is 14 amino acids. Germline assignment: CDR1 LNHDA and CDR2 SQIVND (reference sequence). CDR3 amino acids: CASSIGLSSDEQYF. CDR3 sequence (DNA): TGTGCCAGTAGTATAGGGCTATCCTCGGACGAGCAGTACTTC.

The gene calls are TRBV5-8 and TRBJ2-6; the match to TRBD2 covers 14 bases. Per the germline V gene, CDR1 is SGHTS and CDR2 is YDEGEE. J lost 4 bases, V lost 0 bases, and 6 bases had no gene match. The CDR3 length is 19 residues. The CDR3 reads CASSLGLAGGSYGANVLTF. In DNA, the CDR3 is TGTGCCAGCAGCTTGGGACTAGCGGGAGGGTCCTACGGGGCCAACGTCCTGACTTTC.

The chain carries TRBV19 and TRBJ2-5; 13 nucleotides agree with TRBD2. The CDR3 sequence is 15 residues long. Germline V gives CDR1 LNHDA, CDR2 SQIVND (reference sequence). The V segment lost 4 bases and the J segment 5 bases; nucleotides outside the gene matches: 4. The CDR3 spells CASSTGTSGMETQYF. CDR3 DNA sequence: TGTGCCAGTAGTACCGGGACTAGCGGGATGGAGACCCAGTACTTC.

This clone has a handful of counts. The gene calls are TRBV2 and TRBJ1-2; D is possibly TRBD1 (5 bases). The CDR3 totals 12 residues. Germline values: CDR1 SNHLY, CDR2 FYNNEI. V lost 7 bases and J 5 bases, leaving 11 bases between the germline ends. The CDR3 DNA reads TGTGCCAGCATGACAGCTCAATATGGCTACACCTTC. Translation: CASMTAQYGYTF.

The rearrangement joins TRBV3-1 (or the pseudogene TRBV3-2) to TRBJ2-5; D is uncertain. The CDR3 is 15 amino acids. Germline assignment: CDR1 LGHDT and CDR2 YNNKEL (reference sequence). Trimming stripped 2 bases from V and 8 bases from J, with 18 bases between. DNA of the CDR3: TGTGCCAGCAGCCAACTGCTCAGTCCCGCCGAAACCCAGTACTTC. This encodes CASSQLLSPAETQYF.

The CDR3 DNA reads as TGTGCCAGCAGCGTAGAGGTTCTCTCTGGAAACACCATATATTTT. It encodes CASSVEVLSGNTIYF. The chain combines TRBV9 with TRBJ1-3; D is uncertain. Germline V gene lookup returns CDR1 SGDLS and CDR2 YYNGEE. V lost 0 bases to trimming and J lost 0 bases, with 7 bases between them. This CDR3 is 15 amino acids long.

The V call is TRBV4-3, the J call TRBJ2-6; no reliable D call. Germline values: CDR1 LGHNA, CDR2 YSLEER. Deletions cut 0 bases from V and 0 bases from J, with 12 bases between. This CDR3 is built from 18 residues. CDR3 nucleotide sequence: TGCGCCAGCAGCCAAGACTTGTTAGGAAACTCTGGGGCCAACGTCCTGACTTTC. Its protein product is CASSQDLLGNSGANVLTF.

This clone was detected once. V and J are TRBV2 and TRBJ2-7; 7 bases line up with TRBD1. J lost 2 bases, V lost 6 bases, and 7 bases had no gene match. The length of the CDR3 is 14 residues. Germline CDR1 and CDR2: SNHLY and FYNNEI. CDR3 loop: CASRGVTGTYEQYF. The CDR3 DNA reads TGTGCCAGCAGGGGAGTGACAGGGACCTACGAGCAGTACTTC.

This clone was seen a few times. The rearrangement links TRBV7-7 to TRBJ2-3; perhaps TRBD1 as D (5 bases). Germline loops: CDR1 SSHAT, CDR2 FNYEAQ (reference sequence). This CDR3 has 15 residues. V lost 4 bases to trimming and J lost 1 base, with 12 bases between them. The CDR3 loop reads CASSSVGEGTDTQYF. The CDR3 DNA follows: TGTGCCAGCAGCTCGGTAGGGGAAGGCACAGATACGCAGTATTTT.

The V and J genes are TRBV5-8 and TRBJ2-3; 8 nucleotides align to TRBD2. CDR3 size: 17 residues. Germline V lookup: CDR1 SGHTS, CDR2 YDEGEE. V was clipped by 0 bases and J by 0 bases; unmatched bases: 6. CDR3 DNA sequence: TGTGCCAGCAGCTTGGGGGTAGCGGGATGGAGCACAGATACGCAGTATTTT. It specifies CASSLGVAGWSTDTQYF.